This entry lists 18 T cell receptor beta chains sequenced from one sample in a study of T cells expressing NK-cell markers. TCRdb re-called the 5' RACE reads; every CDR3 protein appears as one record, without DNA. This table holds about 21,000 distinct CDR3 sequences. Specimen: blood T cells: a sorted CD56 or NKG2C T cell subset, CD4+ or CD8+ T cells, or bulk PBMC T cells (not recorded which). The source of these receptors is a man aged 18-75 years in good health.

This chain links TRBV29-1 with TRBJ1-5; TCRdb lists TRBD1, though no DNA is available to test this call. The CDR3 length is 14 residues. In germline, CDR1 is SQVTM, CDR2 ANQGSEA. CDR3 protein: CSVVSGDGNQPQHF.

The rearrangement joins TRBV7-8 to TRBJ2-2; without DNA, the TCRdb call of TRBD1 cannot be checked. The CDR3 is made up of 14 amino acids. Germline V CDR1 and CDR2: SGHVS, FQNEAQ. The CDR3 loop is CASSLGRRRGELFF.

This chain uses TRBV27 with TRBJ2-3. Germline-derived CDR1 and CDR2 are MNHEY and SMNVEV (reference sequence). CDR3 length: 14 residues. CDR3 sequence: CASRKTRRTDTQYF.

The chain has TRBV28 and TRBJ2-5; lacking DNA, the TRBD1 call made by TCRdb goes unchecked. This CDR3 spans 13 amino acids. Germline assignment: CDR1 MDHEN and CDR2 SYDVKM. The CDR3 spells CASSDTGGETQYF.

The V call is TRBV6-2 or TRBV6-3, the J call TRBJ1-1; TCRdb lists TRBD1, though no DNA is available to test this call. The germline V gene encodes CDR1 MNHEY and CDR2 SVGEGT. This CDR3 is 12 amino acids long. The CDR3 loop is CASRRGIGEAFF.

The chain is built from TRBV16 and TRBJ2-7; no DNA is available, so the TRBD1 call from TCRdb remains unchecked. Germline V gene sequence: CDR1 KGHSY, CDR2 FQNENV. CDR3 length: 15 residues. The CDR3 here is CASSQIGTGGSEQYF.

The CDR3 spells CASSLGWSTDTQYF. The V gene is TRBV11-3, the J gene TRBJ2-3. The germline V gene encodes CDR1 SGHNT and CDR2 YENEEA. The CDR3 consists of 14 residues.

The chain is built from TRBV11-2 and TRBJ2-2; TCRdb picks TRBD2, but there is no DNA to check that call. The CDR3 has 14 amino acids. The V gene's germline CDR1 is SGHAT and CDR2 FQNNGV. The CDR3 region is CASSLHWTAGELFF. The whole variable domain, filled in from reference TRBV11-2 and TRBJ2-2, reads EAGVAQSPRYKIIEKRQSVAFWCNPISGHATLYWYQQILGQGPKLLIQFQNNGVVDDSQLPKDRFSAERLKGVDSTLKIQPAKLEDSAVYLCASSLHWTAGELFFGEGSRLTVL.

This chain joins TRBV6-2 or TRBV6-3 and TRBJ2-7; TCRdb's D gene call, TRBD1, goes unchecked for lack of DNA. The CDR3 consists of 15 residues. Germline V gives CDR1 MNHEY, CDR2 SVGEGT. The chain's CDR3 is CASSYSFRDSYEQYF.

V gene TRBV5-1 combines with J gene TRBJ2-1; the TRBD2 assignment by TCRdb is unverifiable without DNA. This CDR3 comprises 15 residues. Germline V lookup: CDR1 SGHRS, CDR2 YFSETQ. CDR3 protein: CASSLELAGANEQFF.

The CDR3 sequence: CASSYGWGSTDTQYF. The V and J genes are TRBV12-3 or TRBV12-4 and TRBJ2-3. This CDR3 region has 15 residues.

The chain combines TRBV27 with TRBJ2-3; the TRBD1 assignment by TCRdb is unverifiable without DNA. CDR3 length: 15 residues. The germline V gene has CDR1 MNHEY and CDR2 SMNVEV (reference sequence). The CDR3 here is CASTLGQGFSDTQYF.

The gene calls are TRBV5-1 and TRBJ1-1. CDR1 and CDR2 from the germline V gene are SGHRS and YFSETQ. There are 12 residues in the CDR3. The CDR3: CASTRSGTEAFF.

This chain uses TRBV4-1 with TRBJ1-3. The CDR3 spans 16 residues. CDR1 is MGHRA and CDR2 is YSYEKL in the germline V gene. This CDR3 reads CASSQDRLTAGNTIYF.

The chain couples TRBV5-1 to TRBJ2-2; TCRdb designates TRBD1, a call that cannot be tested without DNA. The germline CDR1 and CDR2 sequences are SGHRS and YFSETQ. This CDR3 spans 15 amino acids. The chain's CDR3 is CASSLTGKEAGELFF.

This chain connects TRBV2 to TRBJ2-5; TCRdb's D call of TRBD2 is untestable without DNA. This CDR3 contains 18 residues. Germline V gene lookup returns CDR1 SNHLY and CDR2 FYNNEI. CDR3 sequence: CASSGGTSGRLYQETQYF.

This chain connects TRBV5-8 to TRBJ2-6. Per germline, CDR1 SGHTS and CDR2 YDEGEE. The CDR3 sequence is 15 residues long. CDR3 residues: CASSSTHSGANVLTF.

V and J are TRBV28 and TRBJ2-3. The CDR3 runs to 15 residues. Germline V lookup: CDR1 MDHEN, CDR2 SYDVKM. CDR3 in amino acids: CASSYGGMGTDTQYF.